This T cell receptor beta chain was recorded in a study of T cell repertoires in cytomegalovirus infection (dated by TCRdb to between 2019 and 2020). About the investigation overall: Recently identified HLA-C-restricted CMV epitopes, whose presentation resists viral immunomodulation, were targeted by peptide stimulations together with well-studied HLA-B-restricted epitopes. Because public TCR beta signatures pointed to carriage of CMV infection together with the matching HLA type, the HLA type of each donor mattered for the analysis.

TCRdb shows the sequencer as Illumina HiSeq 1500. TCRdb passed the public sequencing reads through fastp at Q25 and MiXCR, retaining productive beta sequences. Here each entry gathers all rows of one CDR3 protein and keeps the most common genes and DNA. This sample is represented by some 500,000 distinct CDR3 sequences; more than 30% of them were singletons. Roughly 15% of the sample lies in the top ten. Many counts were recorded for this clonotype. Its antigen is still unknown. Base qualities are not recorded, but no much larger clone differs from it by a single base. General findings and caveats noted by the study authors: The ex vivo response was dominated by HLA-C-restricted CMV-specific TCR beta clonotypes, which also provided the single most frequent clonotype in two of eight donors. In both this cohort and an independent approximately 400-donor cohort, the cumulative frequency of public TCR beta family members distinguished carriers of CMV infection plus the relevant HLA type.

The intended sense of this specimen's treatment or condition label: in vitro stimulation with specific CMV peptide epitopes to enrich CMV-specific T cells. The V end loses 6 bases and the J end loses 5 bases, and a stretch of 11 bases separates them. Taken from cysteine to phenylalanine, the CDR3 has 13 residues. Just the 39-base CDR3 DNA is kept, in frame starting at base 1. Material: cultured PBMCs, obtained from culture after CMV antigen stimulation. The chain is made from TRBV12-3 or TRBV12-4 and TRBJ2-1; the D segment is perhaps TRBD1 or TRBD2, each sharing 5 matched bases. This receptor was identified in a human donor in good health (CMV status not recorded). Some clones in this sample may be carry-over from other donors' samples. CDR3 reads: CASRRGTDNEQFF. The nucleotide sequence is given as TGTGCCAGCAGGCGAGGGACGGACAATGAGCAGTTCTTC.